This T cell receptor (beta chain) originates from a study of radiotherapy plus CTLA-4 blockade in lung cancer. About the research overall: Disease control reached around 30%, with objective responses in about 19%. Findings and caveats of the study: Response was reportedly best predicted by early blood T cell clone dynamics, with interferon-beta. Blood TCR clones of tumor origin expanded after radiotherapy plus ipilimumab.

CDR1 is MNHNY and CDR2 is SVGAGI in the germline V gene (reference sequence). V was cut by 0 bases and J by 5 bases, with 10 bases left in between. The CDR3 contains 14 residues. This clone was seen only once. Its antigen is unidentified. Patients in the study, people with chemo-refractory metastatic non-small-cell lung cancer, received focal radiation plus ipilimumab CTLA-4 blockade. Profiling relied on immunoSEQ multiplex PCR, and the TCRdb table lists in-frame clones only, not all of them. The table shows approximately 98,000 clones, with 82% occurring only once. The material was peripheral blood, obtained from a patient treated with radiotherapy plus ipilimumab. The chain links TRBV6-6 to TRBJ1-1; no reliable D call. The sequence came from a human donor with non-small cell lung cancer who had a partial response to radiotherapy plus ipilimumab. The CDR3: CASSYSLGRTEAFF. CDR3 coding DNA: TGTGCCAGCAGTTACTCGCTCGGGAGGACTGAAGCTTTCTTT.